What follows are 16 T cell receptor beta chains derived from one specimen sequenced in a study of T cell responses to AZD1222 COVID-19 vaccine. Sequencing was performed with immunoSEQ multiplex PCR; in TCRdb, only in-frame clones are kept and a portion is missing. The sample shows about 150,000 clones, roughly 90% of them seen only once. The source was peripheral blood, collected on day 0 of AZD1222 vaccination. These receptors were collected from an adult in good health.

In its sample, this clone was seen a few times. This rearrangement joins TRBV24-1 to TRBJ2-2, with D maybe TRBD1 (5 bases). CDR1 is KGHDR, CDR2 SFDVKD, per germline. This CDR3 has 14 residues. Trimming took 5 bases from V and 1 from J, leaving 7 bases between them. CDR3 amino acids: CATSGTGNTGELFF. The CDR3 DNA reads as TGTGCCACCAGTGGCACAGGGAACACCGGGGAGCTGTTTTTT.

The chain couples TRBV3-1 (or the pseudogene TRBV3-2) to TRBJ2-2; either TRBD1 or TRBD2 may supply D (6 bases each). Trimming shortened V by 1 base and J by 6 bases, and 18 bases separated the two germline ends. CDR3 length: 17 amino acids. Per germline, CDR1 LGHDT and CDR2 YNNKEL (reference sequence). CDR3 loop: CASSQGEVRGPSGELFF. Here the CDR3 DNA reads TGTGCCAGCAGCCAAGGGGAGGTCAGGGGACCCTCCGGGGAGCTGTTTTTT.

This sequence joins TRBV2 and TRBJ2-5; D may match TRBD1 or TRBD2 (5 bases each). The germline gives CDR1 SNHLY, CDR2 FYNNEI. The V and J ends lost 3 bases and 5 bases respectively, with 13 bases between them. CDR3 length equals 14 residues. The CDR3 region is CASSDPGARETQYF. The CDR3 DNA reads TGTGCCAGCAGTGATCCCGGGGCCCGGGAGACCCAGTACTTC.

This chain uses TRBV7-8 with TRBJ2-7, with 9 bases identical to TRBD2. The V gene end was trimmed by 5 bases and the J gene end by 7 bases; junction bases not matched to a gene: 12. CDR3 length: 15 amino acids. CDR1 and CDR2 from the germline V gene are SGHVS and FQNEAQ. CDR3 nucleotide sequence: TGTGCCAGCAGCCCCCTGAGCGGGGGGTTTGGTGAGCAGTACTTC. Its protein product is CASSPLSGGFGEQYF.

The J gene is TRBJ1-1, the V gene TRBV28; possible D gene TRBD1, 6 bases. Germline V gives CDR1 MDHEN, CDR2 SYDVKM. The CDR3 contains 13 residues. V was clipped by 2 bases and J by 5 bases, with 9 bases between them. CDR3 in amino acids: CASSLTGKTEAFF. In nucleotides, the CDR3 is TGTGCCAGCAGTTTAACAGGGAAGACTGAAGCTTTCTTT.

The count of this clone is one. The genes are TRBV7-2 and TRBJ2-1; TRBD1 agrees at 9 bases. This CDR3 region has 17 residues. The V and J ends lost 2 bases and 5 bases, in that order; junction bases with no gene match: 10. Germline loops: CDR1 SGHTA, CDR2 FQGNSA. The CDR3 reads CASSLWGPTGGNNEQFF. Written as DNA, the CDR3 is TGTGCCAGCAGCTTATGGGGCCCGACAGGGGGAAACAATGAGCAGTTCTTC.

This chain connects TRBV11-2 to TRBJ1-1, with 10 bases aligning to TRBD1. Germline loops: CDR1 SGHAT, CDR2 FQNNGV. J gave up 8 bases and V 6 bases, and 3 bases lay outside the gene matches. CDR3 length: 12 amino acids. CDR3 sequence reads: CASSLTGGEAFF. The DNA of the CDR3 is TGTGCCAGCAGTCTGACAGGGGGCGAAGCTTTCTTT.

This rearrangement joins TRBV6-5 to TRBJ1-6; TRBD1 is a possible D gene (5 bases). V was pared by 7 bases and J by 7 bases, with 11 bases between. Germline lookup yields CDR1 MNHEY and CDR2 SVGAGI. This CDR3 has 13 amino acids. CDR3 loop: CASTGGVNSPLHF. The CDR3 bases are TGTGCCAGCACCGGGGGGGTGAATTCACCCCTCCACTTT.

This chain uses TRBV29-1 with TRBJ2-5; D is ambiguous. Per the germline V gene, CDR1 is SQVTM and CDR2 is ANQGSEA. The CDR3 covers 12 residues. Trimming stripped 4 bases from V and 1 base from J, with 7 bases between. CDR3 sequence reads: CSVGTSQETQYF. CDR3 nucleotide sequence: TGCAGCGTTGGGACGAGCCAAGAGACCCAGTACTTC.

V and J are TRBV7-2 and TRBJ2-3; D is unclear. Per the germline V gene, CDR1 is SGHTA and CDR2 is FQGNSA. Trimming shortened V by 0 bases and J by 6 bases, and 13 bases separated the two germline ends. This CDR3 is built from 15 residues. CDR3 sequence reads: CASSLALRTADTQYF. CDR3 sequence (DNA): TGTGCCAGCAGCTTAGCTCTTAGGACCGCGGATACGCAGTATTTT. Using reference TRBV7-2 and TRBJ2-3 for the parts outside the CDR3, the full variable domain is GAGVSQSPSNKVTEKGKDVELRCDPISGHTALYWYRQSLGQGLEFLIYFQGNSAPDKSGLPSDRFSAERTGGSVSTLTIQRTQQEDSAVYLCASSLALRTADTQYFGPGTRLTVL.

V gene TRBV5-1 combines with J gene TRBJ1-6; a weak D match, TRBD1 (5 bases). The CDR3 spans 15 residues. V lost 4 bases to trimming and J lost 6 bases, with 14 bases between them. Germline assignment: CDR1 SGHRS and CDR2 YFSETQ. The CDR3 here is CASSPLGRANSPLHF. CDR3 DNA sequence: TGCGCCAGCAGCCCGCTCGGCAGGGCTAATTCACCCCTCCACTTT.

The CDR3 sequence: CASSLTGVEQYF. The CDR3, as DNA: TGTGCCAGCAGCCTGACAGGGGTCGAGCAGTACTTC. This rearrangement joins TRBV11-2 to TRBJ2-7; 8 bases line up with TRBD1. Germline V gene sequence: CDR1 SGHAT, CDR2 FQNNGV. The CDR3 consists of 12 residues. With 5 bases clipped from V and 6 bases from J, the junction kept 3 bases outside the gene matches.

The J gene is TRBJ2-7, the V gene TRBV6-2 or TRBV6-3, with 11 bases that match TRBD1. The CDR3 has 15 residues. Trimming at V came to 1 base and at J to 6 bases, leaving 5 bases not matched to a gene. Per the germline V gene, CDR1 is MNHEY and CDR2 is SVGEGT. The CDR3 sequence is CASSYLDRGPVEQYF. The DNA for the CDR3 is TGTGCCAGCAGTTACTTGGACAGGGGGCCGGTCGAGCAGTACTTC.

J is TRBJ2-7 and V is TRBV7-9, with D maybe TRBD1 (6 bases). Between the trimmed V and J ends, which lost 3 bases and 0 bases, there was a span of 12 bases. The CDR3 runs to 15 residues. Germline-derived CDR1 and CDR2 are SEHNR and FQNEAQ (reference sequence). CDR3 DNA: TGTGCCAGCAGCTTCCTGACAGGAAACTCCTACGAGCAGTACTTC. This gives the protein CASSFLTGNSYEQYF.

The V gene is TRBV19, the J gene TRBJ2-1; D remains unclear. The CDR3 runs to 15 residues. Trimming cost V 0 bases and J 5 bases, with 11 bases left between them. Germline lookup yields CDR1 LNHDA and CDR2 SQIVND (reference sequence). CDR3 sequence (DNA): TGTGCCAGTAGTATAGAAGTAGGCAGACACAATGAGCAGTTCTTC. The encoded protein is CASSIEVGRHNEQFF.

This clone appeared once. In DNA, the CDR3 is TGCACCAGCAGCCAAGACGAGCAGAATTGGTCCTACGAGCAGTACTTC. It specifies CTSSQDEQNWSYEQYF. V and J are TRBV1 and TRBJ2-7. TRBV1 is reported as a pseudogene. The CDR3 covers 16 residues.